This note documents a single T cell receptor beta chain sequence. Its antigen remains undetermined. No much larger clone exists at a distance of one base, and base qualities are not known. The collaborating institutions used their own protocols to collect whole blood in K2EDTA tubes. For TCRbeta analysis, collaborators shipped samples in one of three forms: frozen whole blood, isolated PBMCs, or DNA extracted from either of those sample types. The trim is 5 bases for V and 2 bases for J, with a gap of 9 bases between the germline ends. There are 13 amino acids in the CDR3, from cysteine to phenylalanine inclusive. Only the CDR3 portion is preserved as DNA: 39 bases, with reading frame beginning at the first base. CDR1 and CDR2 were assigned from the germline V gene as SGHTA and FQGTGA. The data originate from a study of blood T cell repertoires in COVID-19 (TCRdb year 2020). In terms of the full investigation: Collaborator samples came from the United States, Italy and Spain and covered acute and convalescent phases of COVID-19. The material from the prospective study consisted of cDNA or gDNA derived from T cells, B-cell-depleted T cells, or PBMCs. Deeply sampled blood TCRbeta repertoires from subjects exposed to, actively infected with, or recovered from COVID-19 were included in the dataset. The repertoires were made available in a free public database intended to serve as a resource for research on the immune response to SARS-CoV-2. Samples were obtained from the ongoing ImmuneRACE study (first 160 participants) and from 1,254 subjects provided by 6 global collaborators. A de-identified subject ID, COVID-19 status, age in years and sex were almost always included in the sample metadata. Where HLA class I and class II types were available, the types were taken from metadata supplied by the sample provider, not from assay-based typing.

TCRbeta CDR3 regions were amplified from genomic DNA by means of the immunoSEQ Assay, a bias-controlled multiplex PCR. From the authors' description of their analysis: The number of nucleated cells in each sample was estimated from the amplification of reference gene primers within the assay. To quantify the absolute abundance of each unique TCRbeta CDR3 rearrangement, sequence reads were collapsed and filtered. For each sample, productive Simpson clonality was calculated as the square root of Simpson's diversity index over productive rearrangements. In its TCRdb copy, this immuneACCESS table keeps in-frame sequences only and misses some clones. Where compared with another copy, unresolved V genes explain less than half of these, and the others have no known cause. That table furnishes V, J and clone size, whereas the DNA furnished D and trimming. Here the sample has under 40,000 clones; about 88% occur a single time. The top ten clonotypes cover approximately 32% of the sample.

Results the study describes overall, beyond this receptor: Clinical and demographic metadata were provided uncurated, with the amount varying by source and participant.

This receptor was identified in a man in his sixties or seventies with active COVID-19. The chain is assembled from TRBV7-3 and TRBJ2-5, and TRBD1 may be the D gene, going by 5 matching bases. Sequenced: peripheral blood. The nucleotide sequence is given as TGTGCCAGCAGCCACGACAGACAAGAGACCCAGTACTTC. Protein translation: CASSHDRQETQYF.